This entry describes one TCR beta chain. MiXCR, applied by TCRdb to the 5' RACE reads, yields one record per CDR3 protein. The sample lists about 41,000 distinct CDR3 sequences; 4% to 5.5% were seen once. This entry is derived from a study of T cells of healthy individuals. The sequence was obtained from a human donor in good health.

The CDR3 region has the DNA TGCGCCAGCAGCCGGGGACGGAACTATGGCTACACCTTC. Translated: CASSRGRNYGYTF. The chain has TRBV4-1 and TRBJ1-2; D perhaps matches TRBD1 (5 bases). This CDR3 is 13 amino acids long. Trimming pared 4 bases from V and 2 bases from J, leaving 8 bases between. Germline V lookup: CDR1 MGHRA, CDR2 YSYEKL.